The table lists the clone carrying this T cell receptor (beta chain) with many counts. The sample is drawn from a study of glioma-infiltrating T cells. The CDR3 contains 15 residues. V was pared by 4 bases and J by 2 bases, with 3 bases of the junction left unmatched. CDR1 is SNHLY, CDR2 FYNNEI, per germline. Amplification of TCR alpha and beta CDR3 regions from RNA used iRepertoire nested multiplex PCR. TCRdb reprocessed the multiplex PCR reads with MiXCR, giving one entry per CDR3 protein. The table lists some 99,000 distinct CDR3 sequences, 20% to 25% of them singletons. V usage is TRBV2 and J usage is TRBJ2-3; TRBD2 matches 10 bases. The source of this sequence is a human donor with low-grade glioma or glioblastoma, undergoing nonglioma brain surgery, or in good health (not recorded which). Sequences were obtained from glioma tissue, nonneoplastic brain tissue, or PBMCs (not recorded which). DNA of the CDR3: TGTGCCAGCAGTGGACTAGCGGGCCACACAGATACGCAGTATTTT. This codes for CASSGLAGHTDTQYF.